A single sample is the source of the 20 T cell receptor beta chains below, sequenced in a study of blood T cell repertoires in COVID-19. Using immunoSEQ multiplex PCR, the repertoire was profiled, and TCRdb retains in-frame clones only, with some absent. Of over 100,000 clones listed, around three quarters were seen once; the top ten hold approximately 4.2%. Sequenced sample: peripheral blood. The receptors originated from a human donor in a cohort sampled during active or convalescent COVID-19.

The rearrangement uses TRBV15 and TRBJ2-7, with D perhaps TRBD2 (5 bases). This CDR3 has 16 residues. Trimming stripped 0 bases from V and 2 bases from J, with 14 bases between. CDR1 is LNHNV and CDR2 is YYDKDF in the germline V gene (reference sequence). The CDR3 sequence: CATSRDPPWRAYEQYF. The CDR3 DNA reads TGTGCCACCAGCAGAGATCCCCCGTGGCGGGCCTACGAGCAGTACTTC.

CDR3 protein: CASSERTGSSGNTIYF. The CDR3 nucleotides are TGTGCCAGCAGTGAACGGACAGGGAGCTCTGGAAACACCATATATTTT. J is TRBJ1-3 and V is TRBV6-1, with TRBD1 matching over 8 bases. The CDR3 contains 16 residues. J lost 0 bases, V lost 2 bases, and 3 bases had no gene match. Germline V gene sequence: CDR1 MNHNS, CDR2 SASEGT.

The chain uses TRBV6-5 and TRBJ2-7; D might be TRBD1 (5 bases). Germline lookup yields CDR1 MNHEY and CDR2 SVGAGI. V was trimmed by 4 bases and J by 1 base, leaving 11 bases between them. The CDR3 is 14 amino acids. Written as DNA, the CDR3 is TGTGCCAGCAGTTGGGAAAGGGGATCCTACGAGCAGTACTTC. Amino acid sequence: CASSWERGSYEQYF.

In the case of this clone: A read error may produce the germline difference seen at one junction end. The same CDR3 is also encoded by other DNA sequences in this sample. In DNA, the CDR3 is TGTGCCAGTAGCTGGAATACAGGGGGCAGTGGAAACACCATATATTTT. Residues: CASSWNTGGSGNTIYF. V usage is TRBV7-8 and J usage is TRBJ1-3; 9 bases align to TRBD1. Germline values: CDR1 SGHVS, CDR2 FQNEAQ. This CDR3 has 16 residues. Supplemented by reference TRBV7-8 and TRBJ1-3, the full variable domain reads GAGVSQSPRYKVAKRGQDVALRCDPISGHVSLFWYQQALGQGPEFLTYFQNEAQLDKSGLPSDRFFAERPEGSVSTLKIQRTQQEDSAVYLCASSWNTGGSGNTIYFGEGSWLTVV.

V and J are TRBV25-1 and TRBJ2-4; 9 bases are shared with TRBD1. Germline V gene lookup returns CDR1 MGHDK and CDR2 SYGVNS. The CDR3 is 16 residues long. The V segment lost 6 bases and the J segment 1 base; nucleotides outside the gene matches: 7. The CDR3 sequence: CASSGTGMGAKNIQYF. In DNA, the CDR3 is TGTGCCAGCAGCGGGACAGGGATGGGTGCCAAAAACATTCAGTACTTC.

The CDR3 DNA reads as TGTGCCAGCAGCCCTTCCGGGACACTTAATGAAAAACTGTTTTTT. This codes for CASSPSGTLNEKLFF. The rearrangement links TRBV28 to TRBJ1-4, with D perhaps TRBD1 (6 bases). The CDR3 runs 15 residues. V was clipped by 6 bases and J by 4 bases, with 15 bases between them. CDR1 and CDR2 (germline): MDHEN, SYDVKM.

This clone appeared a few times. The chain joins TRBV5-4 to TRBJ2-5; D may be TRBD1 (6 bases). In germline, CDR1 is SGHNT, CDR2 YYREEE (reference sequence). The CDR3 length is 13 residues. V was shortened by 1 base and J by 5 bases, with 9 bases between the two germline ends. CDR3 protein: CASSLWGRETQYF. CDR3 sequence (DNA): TGTGCCAGCAGCTTGTGGGGGCGGGAGACCCAGTACTTC.

The chain recombines TRBV9 with TRBJ2-2, with D maybe TRBD1 (6 bases). CDR1 and CDR2 from the germline V gene are SGDLS and YYNGEE. This CDR3 is 16 amino acids long. V was shortened by 2 bases and J by 4 bases, with 15 bases between the two germline ends. The CDR3 region has the DNA TGTGCCAGCAGCGTGCGTGGGCGAGGGGGCACCGGGGAGCTGTTTTTT. This gives the protein CASSVRGRGGTGELFF.

The gene calls are TRBV7-2 and TRBJ2-5, with D perhaps TRBD1 (5 bases). The V end lost 2 bases, the J end lost 5 bases, and 15 bases lay between the germline ends. The CDR3 is 15 residues long. From germline, CDR1 is SGHTA and CDR2 FQGNSA. The CDR3 bases are TGTGCCAGCAGCTTATTAGTCTTCACAGGCGAGACCCAGTACTTC. Protein product: CASSLLVFTGETQYF. Full variable domain (missing parts from reference TRBV7-2 and TRBJ2-5): GAGVSQSPSNKVTEKGKDVELRCDPISGHTALYWYRQSLGQGLEFLIYFQGNSAPDKSGLPSDRFSAERTGGSVSTLTIQRTQQEDSAVYLCASSLLVFTGETQYFGPGTRLLVL.

The rearrangement uses TRBV9 and TRBJ2-5; 8 positions match TRBD1. The CDR3 spans 14 residues. V shed 2 bases, J shed 4 bases, and the junction held 4 bases outside the gene matches. Germline CDR1 SGDLS, CDR2 YYNGEE. The CDR3 loop is CASSVGQGLETQYF. CDR3 DNA: TGTGCCAGCAGCGTTGGACAGGGATTAGAGACCCAGTACTTC. The variable domain in full, with the rest retrieved from reference TRBV9 and TRBJ2-5, is DSGVTQTPKHLITATGQRVTLRCSPRSGDLSVYWYQQSLDQGLQFLIQYYNGEERAKGNILERFSAQQFPDLHSELNLSSLELGDSALYFCASSVGQGLETQYFGPGTRLLVL.

V and J are TRBV18 and TRBJ1-2; 7 bases align to TRBD1. CDR3 length: 15 residues. Trimming took 5 bases from V and 5 from J; bases not matched to a gene: 11. In germline, CDR1 is KGHSH, CDR2 LQKENI. CDR3 DNA sequence: TGTGCCAGCTCAACCGAACAGGGGCCCAATTATGGCTACACCTTC. It codes for CASSTEQGPNYGYTF.

This clone was seen more than once but under ten times. This chain links TRBV19 with TRBJ2-7; 10 bases fit TRBD2. V was pared by 9 bases and J by 6 bases, with 2 bases of the junction left unmatched. The germline CDR1 and CDR2 sequences are LNHDA and SQIVND (reference sequence). This CDR3 comprises 11 residues. For the CDR3, the DNA is TGTGCCAGCAGCGGGGGGGGCGAGCAGTACTTC. This gives the protein CASSGGGEQYF.

The chain uses TRBV19 and TRBJ2-1, with 11 bases matching TRBD2. In germline, CDR1 is LNHDA, CDR2 SQIVND (reference sequence). V was clipped by 2 bases and J by 1 base; unmatched bases: 4. CDR3 length equals 17 residues. The chain's CDR3 is CASSIRTSGSSYNEQFF. CDR3 in DNA: TGTGCCAGTAGTATACGTACTAGCGGGAGTTCCTACAATGAGCAGTTCTTC.

This clone was picked up a small number of times. This sequence joins TRBV2 and TRBJ2-2; D is possibly TRBD1 (6 bases). Germline V gene sequence: CDR1 SNHLY, CDR2 FYNNEI. The V gene lost 3 bases and the J gene lost 0 bases, with 17 bases spanning the gap. CDR3 length equals 18 residues. CDR3 amino acids: CASSEALWGLPNTGELFF. The CDR3 DNA is TGTGCCAGCAGTGAGGCTTTATGGGGGCTCCCGAACACCGGGGAGCTGTTTTTT.

This sequence joins TRBV18 and TRBJ1-1; D is unclear. The germline V and J ends were trimmed by 2 bases and 2 bases, with 12 bases remaining between them. The CDR3 runs to 15 residues. CDR1 is KGHSH and CDR2 is LQKENI in the germline V gene. The CDR3 sequence: CASSPWLAANTEAFF. The CDR3 DNA reads as TGTGCCAGCTCACCATGGCTGGCGGCAAACACTGAAGCTTTCTTT.

This clone was seen just once. The chain uses TRBV11-1 and TRBJ2-2; D remains unclear. V was shortened by 1 base and J by 7 bases, with 13 bases between the two germline ends. The CDR3 loop spans 15 amino acids. Germline loops: CDR1 SGHAT, CDR2 FQDESV (reference sequence). The CDR3 coding sequence is TGTGCCAGCAGCTTAGGTAGCATGGAGCACGGGGAGCTGTTTTTT. Its protein product is CASSLGSMEHGELFF.

The chain's CDR3 is CASRRGTDYGYTF. The DNA for the CDR3 is TGTGCCAGCAGGCGCGGGACAGACTATGGCTACACCTTC. The chain joins TRBV12-3 or TRBV12-4 to TRBJ1-2; 7 bases agree with TRBD1. V lost 6 bases to trimming and J lost 3 bases; unmatched junction nucleotides: 4. CDR3 length: 13 residues.

The genes are TRBV7-6 and TRBJ1-3; no firm D call. From germline, CDR1 is SGHVS and CDR2 FNYEAQ. The V gene lost 3 bases and the J gene lost 0 bases, with 12 bases spanning the gap. The CDR3 spans 16 residues. As DNA, the CDR3 is TGTGCCAGCAGCTTGGGTCGACATAACTCTGGAAACACCATATATTTT. It specifies CASSLGRHNSGNTIYF.

This clone was picked up a small number of times. This chain uses TRBV5-1 with TRBJ1-3; D call uncertain. From germline, CDR1 is SGHRS and CDR2 YFSETQ. CDR3 length: 13 residues. Trimming pared 7 bases from V and 2 bases from J, leaving 10 bases between. CDR3: CASGTGAGNTIYF. CDR3 in DNA: TGCGCCAGCGGCACCGGAGCTGGAAACACCATATATTTT.

This clone has only one observation. The chain combines TRBV27 with TRBJ2-7, with TRBD2 identical over 11 bases. Germline V CDR1 and CDR2: MNHEY, SMNVEV (reference sequence). V trimming: 4 bases; J trimming: 3 bases; junction bases outside the gene matches: 2. The CDR3 is 14 residues long. The CDR3 sequence is CASSSGLADYEQYF. For the CDR3, the DNA is TGTGCCAGCAGTTCGGGACTAGCGGACTACGAGCAGTACTTC.